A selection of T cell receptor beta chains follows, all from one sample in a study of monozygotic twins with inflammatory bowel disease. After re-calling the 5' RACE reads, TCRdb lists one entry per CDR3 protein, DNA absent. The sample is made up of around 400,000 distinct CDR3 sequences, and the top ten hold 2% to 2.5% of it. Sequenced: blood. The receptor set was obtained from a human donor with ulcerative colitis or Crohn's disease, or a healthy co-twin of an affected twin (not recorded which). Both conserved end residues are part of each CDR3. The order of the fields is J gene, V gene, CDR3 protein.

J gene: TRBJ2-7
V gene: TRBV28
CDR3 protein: CASSFPGLAGGPFQSYEQYF

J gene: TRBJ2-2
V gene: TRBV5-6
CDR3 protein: CASSLFLALGRELFF

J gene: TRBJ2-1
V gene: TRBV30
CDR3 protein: CAWTSGTGGTYNEQFF

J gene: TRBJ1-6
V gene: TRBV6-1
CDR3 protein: CASSLEGSGNSPLHF

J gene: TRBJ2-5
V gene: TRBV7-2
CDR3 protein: CASSLEPSGQKTQYF

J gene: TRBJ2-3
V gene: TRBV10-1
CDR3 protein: CASSGQEGTDTQYF

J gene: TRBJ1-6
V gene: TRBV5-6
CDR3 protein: CASSLVYERDYDSPLHF

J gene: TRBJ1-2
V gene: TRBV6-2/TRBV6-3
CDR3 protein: CASSYSISEAGVRYTF

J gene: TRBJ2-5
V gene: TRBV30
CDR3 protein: CASRRSGKQETQYF

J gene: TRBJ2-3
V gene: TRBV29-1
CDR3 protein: CSVEGLQVFSTDTQYF

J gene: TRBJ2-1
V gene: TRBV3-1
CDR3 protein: CASSPTSDNNEQFF

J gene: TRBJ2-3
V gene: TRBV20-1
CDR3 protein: CSASDRITDTQYF

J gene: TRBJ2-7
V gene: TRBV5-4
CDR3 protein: CASSLVPGQGLYEQYF

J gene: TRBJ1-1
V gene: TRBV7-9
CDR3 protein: CASSSVGGNTEAFF

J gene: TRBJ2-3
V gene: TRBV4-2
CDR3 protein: CASSRLAGGTDTQYF

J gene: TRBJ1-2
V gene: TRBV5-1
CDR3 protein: CASSIDRGQGGYTF

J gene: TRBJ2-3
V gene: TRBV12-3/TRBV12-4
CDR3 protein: CASSSSASVGFTDTQYF

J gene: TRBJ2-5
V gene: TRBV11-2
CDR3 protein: CASSLTFRDPQETQYF

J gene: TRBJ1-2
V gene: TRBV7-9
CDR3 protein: CASSSDRPSYGYTF

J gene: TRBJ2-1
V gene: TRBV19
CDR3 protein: CASSIGYDNEQFF

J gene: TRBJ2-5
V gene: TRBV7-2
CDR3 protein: CASSLYRGETQYF

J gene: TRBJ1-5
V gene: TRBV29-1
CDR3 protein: CSVGDSNQPQHF

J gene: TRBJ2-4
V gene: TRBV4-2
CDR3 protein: CASSHALAGGRDIQYF

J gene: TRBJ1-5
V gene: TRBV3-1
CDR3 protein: CASSQFMGRGQPQHF

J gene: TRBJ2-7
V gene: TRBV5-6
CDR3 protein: CASSWSGYIREQYF

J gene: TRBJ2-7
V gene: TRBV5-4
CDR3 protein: CASSLGAGLSSEQYF

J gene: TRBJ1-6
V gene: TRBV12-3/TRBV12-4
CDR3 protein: CASTYTAGTGNSPLHF

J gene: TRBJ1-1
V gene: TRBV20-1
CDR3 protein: CSARVQVWTEEAFF

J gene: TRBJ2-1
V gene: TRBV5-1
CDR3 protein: CASSLVGVQFF

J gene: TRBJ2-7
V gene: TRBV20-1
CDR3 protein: CSARDQAGTYMQYF

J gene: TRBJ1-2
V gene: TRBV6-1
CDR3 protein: CASREGQGAGGYTF

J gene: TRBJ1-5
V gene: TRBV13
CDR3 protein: CASSGTGVWGNQPQHF

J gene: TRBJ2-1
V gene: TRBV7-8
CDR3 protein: CASSATSGSVGEQFF

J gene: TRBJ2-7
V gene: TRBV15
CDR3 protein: CATSREGTRGDYEQYF

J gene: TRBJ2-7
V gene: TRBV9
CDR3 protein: CASSPQTGGSSYEQYF